A single sample is the source of the 21 T cell receptor beta chains below, sequenced in a study of T cell responses to AZD1222 COVID-19 vaccine. Libraries were prepared by immunoSEQ multiplex PCR; TCRdb keeps only in-frame clonotypes and omits some of them. The repertoire holds tens of thousands of clones, approximately 80% seen once, with 20% to 25% in the top ten. Sequences were derived from peripheral blood, sampled on day 0 of AZD1222 vaccination. Source of these receptors: an adult in good health.

The chain carries TRBV4-1 and TRBJ2-7, with TRBD2 identical over 15 bases. Unmatched junction bases numbered 3, after V lost 1 base and J lost 2 bases. In germline, CDR1 is MGHRA, CDR2 YSYEKL. The CDR3 is 17 residues long. The CDR3 region is CASSQGTSGRAPYEQYF. The CDR3 DNA sequence: TGCGCCAGCAGCCAAGGGACTAGCGGGAGGGCCCCCTACGAGCAGTACTTC.

The chain recombines TRBV2 with TRBJ2-7; 8 bases match TRBD2. This CDR3 region has 13 residues. The germline V gene has CDR1 SNHLY and CDR2 FYNNEI. V was pared by 4 bases and J by 6 bases, with 5 bases of the junction left unmatched. CDR3 sequence (DNA): TGTGCCAGCAGTGGGGATAGCGGGATCGAGCAGTACTTC. As protein: CASSGDSGIEQYF. The full variable domain, with the rest looked up from reference TRBV2 and TRBJ2-7, is EPEVTQTPSHQVTQMGQEVILRCVPISNHLYFYWYRQILGQKVEFLVSFYNNEISEKSEIFDDQFSVERPDGSNFTLKIRSTKLEDSAMYFCASSGDSGIEQYFGPGTRLTVT.

The chain uses TRBV14 and TRBJ2-1, with 8 bases aligning to TRBD2. In germline, CDR1 is SGHDN, CDR2 FVKESK. V was clipped by 3 bases and J by 4 bases; unmatched bases: 8. The CDR3 consists of 16 residues. The chain's CDR3 is CASSHLGTGGYNEQFF. The CDR3 DNA reads as TGTGCCAGCAGCCACTTGGGAACGGGAGGGTACAATGAGCAGTTCTTC.

The chain carries TRBV3-1 (or the pseudogene TRBV3-2) and TRBJ2-1; D may be TRBD1 (5 bases). The CDR3 extends over 14 amino acids. Germline V gives CDR1 LGHDT, CDR2 YNNKEL (reference sequence). Trimming removed 3 bases at V and 3 bases at J, with 9 bases between. The CDR3 loop is CASSHRGFYNEQFF. Here the CDR3 DNA reads TGTGCCAGCAGCCATAGGGGATTCTACAATGAGCAGTTCTTC.

This chain links TRBV7-8 with TRBJ2-2, with D hard to call. Trimming stripped 5 bases from V and 2 bases from J, with 15 bases between. This CDR3 region has 16 residues. CDR1 is SGHVS, CDR2 FQNEAQ, per germline. CDR3 DNA sequence: TGTGCCAGCAGCGCGCTCGGGCCAGGAAACACCGGGGAGCTGTTTTTT. It is translated as CASSALGPGNTGELFF.

In nucleotides, the CDR3 is TGCAGCGTGGGTAGCCAAAACTATGGCTACACCTTC. It codes for CSVGSQNYGYTF. The J gene is TRBJ1-2, the V gene TRBV29-1, with D unresolved. Germline CDR1 and CDR2: SQVTM and ANQGSEA. Trimming shortened V by 6 bases and J by 2 bases, and 10 bases separated the two germline ends. The CDR3 contains 12 residues.

The chain links TRBV9 to TRBJ2-5, with 12 bases lining up with TRBD2. V trimming: 0 bases; J trimming: 5 bases; junction bases outside the gene matches: 5. Germline V gene sequence: CDR1 SGDLS, CDR2 YYNGEE. The CDR3 runs to 16 residues. This CDR3 reads CASSVASGRAWETQYF. DNA for the CDR3: TGTGCCAGCAGCGTAGCTAGCGGGAGGGCCTGGGAGACCCAGTACTTC.

J is TRBJ2-1 and V is TRBV7-8; D is possibly TRBD2 (5 bases). Trimming left V 1 base short and J 6 bases short, with 13 bases between. This CDR3 has 15 amino acids. Germline assignment: CDR1 SGHVS and CDR2 FQNEAQ. The DNA of the CDR3 is TGTGCCAGCAGCTTAGGCCTAGCTCAGAGCAATGAGCAGTTCTTC. Residues: CASSLGLAQSNEQFF.

The genes are TRBV18 and TRBJ2-4; 9 nucleotides align to TRBD2. J was trimmed by 6 bases and V by 2 bases; bases with no gene match: 5. The CDR3 is 15 amino acids. Germline values: CDR1 KGHSH, CDR2 LQKENI. Here the CDR3 DNA reads TGTGCCAGCTCACCAGGCGGGAGGGCCCTAAACATTCAGTACTTC. The encoded protein is CASSPGGRALNIQYF. The full variable domain, completed using reference TRBV18 and TRBJ2-4, is NAGVMQNPRHLVRRRGQEARLRCSPMKGHSHVYWYRQLPEEGLKFMVYLQKENIIDESGMPKERFSAEFPKEGPSILRIQQVVRGDSAAYFCASSPGGRALNIQYFGAGTRLSVL.

This sequence joins TRBV14 and TRBJ1-4, with D tentatively TRBD1 (6 bases). The CDR3 covers 15 residues. Trimming took off 1 base at V and 7 bases at J, with 13 bases between the two ends. Germline lookup yields CDR1 SGHDN and CDR2 FVKESK. In DNA form, the CDR3 reads TGTGCCAGCAGCCAAGCTGGGGGGCGCGGTGAAAAACTGTTTTTT. This gives the protein CASSQAGGRGEKLFF.

This chain links TRBV4-3 with TRBJ2-1, with 14 positions matching TRBD2. The V and J ends lost 0 bases and 10 bases, in that order; junction bases with no gene match: 2. Germline loops: CDR1 LGHNA, CDR2 YSLEER. The CDR3 runs to 15 residues. The DNA for the CDR3 is TGCGCCAGCAGCCAAGAGGGACTAGCGGGAGACGAGCAGTTCTTC. The encoded protein is CASSQEGLAGDEQFF.

The DNA of the CDR3 is TGTGCCAGCAGCCATCAGGTGGATGAAAAACTGTTTTTT. This gives the protein CASSHQVDEKLFF. The chain joins TRBV16 to TRBJ1-4; D is ambiguous. V was shortened by 3 bases and J by 6 bases, with 8 bases between the two germline ends. This CDR3 spans 13 amino acids. Per germline, CDR1 KGHSY and CDR2 FQNENV.

The chain recombines TRBV3-1 (or the pseudogene TRBV3-2) with TRBJ1-6, with a possible D match to TRBD1 (5 bases). Germline V gene sequence: CDR1 LGHDT, CDR2 YNNKEL (reference sequence). CDR3 length: 14 amino acids. The V end was cut by 4 bases, the J end by 7 bases, with 11 bases between. DNA for the CDR3: TGTGCCAGCAGCCCCGGGACTTGGAATTCACCCCTCCACTTT. Amino acid sequence: CASSPGTWNSPLHF.

DNA for the CDR3: TGTGCCAGCAGCTTGGAGGTTGGGGAGCTGTTTTTT. It yields the protein CASSLEVGELFF. The chain links TRBV5-4 to TRBJ2-2; D unclear. V lost 0 bases to trimming and J lost 8 bases, with 5 bases between them. There are 12 residues in the CDR3. CDR1 and CDR2 from the germline V gene are SGHNT and YYREEE (reference sequence).

This sequence joins TRBV28 and TRBJ2-7; D gene ambiguous. CDR1 is MDHEN and CDR2 is SYDVKM in the germline V gene. The CDR3 length is 15 residues. V was cut by 6 bases and J by 4 bases, with 19 bases left in between. The DNA of the CDR3 is TGTGCCAGCAGATCCTCGTTCCCCTCCTTATACGAGCAGTACTTC. As protein: CASRSSFPSLYEQYF.

The chain couples TRBV7-6 to TRBJ2-5, with 8 bases fitting TRBD1. V trimming: 5 bases; J trimming: 4 bases; junction bases outside the gene matches: 9. Germline CDR1 SGHVS, CDR2 FNYEAQ. The CDR3 has 15 residues. CDR3 in amino acids: CASSRRTGRPETQYF. For the CDR3, the DNA is TGTGCCAGCAGCCGAAGGACAGGGAGGCCAGAGACCCAGTACTTC.

The genes are TRBV30 and TRBJ1-2; D might be TRBD1 (5 bases). Germline CDR1 GTSNPN, CDR2 SVGIG (reference sequence). This CDR3 has 14 residues. Trimming removed 0 bases at V and 3 bases at J, with 11 bases between. CDR3 amino acids: CAWSVLLGDYGYTF. In DNA form, the CDR3 reads TGTGCCTGGAGTGTACTTTTGGGGGACTATGGCTACACCTTC.

This clone has a single count. The chain uses TRBV30 and TRBJ2-3, with TRBD2 matching over 8 bases. V was clipped by 4 bases and J by 5 bases; unmatched bases: 5. CDR3 length: 13 amino acids. Germline CDR1 and CDR2: GTSNPN and SVGIG (reference sequence). CDR3 protein: CAWNGRAVDTQYF. DNA for the CDR3: TGTGCCTGGAACGGGAGGGCCGTAGATACGCAGTATTTT.

The rearrangement links TRBV2 to TRBJ2-3; 8 nucleotides align to TRBD1. The V and J ends lost 6 bases and 6 bases, in that order; junction bases with no gene match: 8. This CDR3 is 14 amino acids long. CDR1 is SNHLY, CDR2 FYNNEI, per germline. Here the CDR3 DNA reads TGTGCCAGCAGCGCACAGGGGGGATGGGATACGCAGTATTTT. It is translated as CASSAQGGWDTQYF.

The chain joins TRBV19 to TRBJ1-3; D remains ambiguous. This CDR3 comprises 14 residues. V lost 5 bases to trimming and J lost 3 bases, with 11 bases between them. CDR1 LNHDA and CDR2 SQIVND come from the germline V gene (reference sequence). In DNA form, the CDR3 reads TGTGCCAGTAGTGGGCAAGGAGGTGGAAACACCATATATTTT. It codes for CASSGQGGGNTIYF.

This clone appeared a few times. The rearrangement uses TRBV5-1 and TRBJ1-1; TRBD1 might be the D (5 bases). Trimming took off 0 bases at V and 2 bases at J, with 8 bases between the two ends. This CDR3 contains 14 residues. Germline lookup yields CDR1 SGHRS and CDR2 YFSETQ. CDR3 sequence (DNA): TGCGCCAGCAGCTTGGGGACACAAAACACTGAAGCTTTCTTT. It codes for CASSLGTQNTEAFF. Variable domain in full (rest from reference TRBV5-1 and TRBJ1-1): KAGVTQTPRYLIKTRGQQVTLSCSPISGHRSVSWYQQTPGQGLQFLFEYFSETQRNKGNFPGRFSGRQFSNSRSEMNVSTLELGDSALYLCASSLGTQNTEAFFGQGTRLTVV.